What follows is one TCR beta chain and its context. Its antigen remains unidentified. It differs at one base from a far larger clone, so likely a read error. CDR3 regions were amplified by Arm-PCR using iRepertoire HTBI primers to build TCR beta libraries. TCRdb reprocessed the multiplex PCR reads with MiXCR, giving one entry per CDR3 protein. The data contain 400,000 to 500,000 distinct CDR3 sequences, just under 15% of them singletons. This sample is drawn from a study of regulatory T cells in long-lasting Graves disease. Looking at the study overall: Recently diagnosed Graves' patients had received antithyroid drugs for under 3 months.

Regarding time point: newly diagnosed GD, antithyroid drugs for less than 3 months. The TCR library was made from RNA that had been extracted from PBMCs in TRIzol. In Xi'an, China, an endocrinology department was the source of patients. V was shortened by 6 bases and J by 0 bases, with 8 bases between the two germline ends. Germline assignment: CDR1 MDHEN and CDR2 SYDVKM. The CDR3 runs to 13 residues. Study-level results: Shared public clonotypes totalled 2,741 in persistent patients, compared with roughly 970 in new patients.

These sequences were also reported in another study, on T cells in Graves' hyperthyroidism and ophthalmopathy. That study adds: The TCR CDR3 first-round RT-PCR relied on the HTBI primer set.

The V call is TRBV28, the J call TRBJ1-1; D remains unclear. The sample was peripheral blood mononuclear cells (PBMCs), taken at new diagnosis, from a patient treated with antithyroid drugs. This clonotype was sampled from a woman between 25 and 40 years old with Graves disease. For the CDR3, the DNA is TGTGCCAGCAGCCGGGCCATGAACACTGAAGCTTTCTTT. It encodes CASSRAMNTEAFF.